Detailed here is one TCR beta chain. The antigen is unknown. The data are from a study of OX40 agonist ivuxolimab in advanced cancers. Study-level background: Ivuxolimab, which patients received intravenously every 2 weeks, was dosed at 0.01 to 10 mg/kg.

No patient had autoimmune disease or received systemic immunosuppression. The assay was immunoSEQ multiplex PCR, and TCRdb's table has in-frame clones only and misses some. The sample holds about 50,000 clones, roughly 84% seen once. Study-wide results and limits: Expanded clones were, on average, more numerous among CD8+ T cells than CD4+. Antigens targeted by the expanded peripheral T cells were not determined.

CDR1 is SGHDT and CDR2 is YYEEEE in the germline V gene. Trimming shortened V by 4 bases and J by 1 base, and 20 bases separated the two germline ends. The CDR3 has 18 amino acids. The sequencing used CD4+ or CD8+ T cells sorted from blood, collected in a trial of the OX40 agonist ivuxolimab. J is TRBJ2-2 and V is TRBV5-6, with D perhaps matching TRBD2 (6 bases). The source is an adult with an advanced solid tumor such as melanoma, head and neck, liver or kidney cancer. In DNA form, the CDR3 reads TGTGCCAGCAGCCCCCCCGGTGGGGGGACTTTGAACACCGGGGAGCTGTTTTTT. Protein product: CASSPPGGGTLNTGELFF.